These 18 T cell receptor beta chains originate from one sample sequenced in a study of CD8 T cells in ankylosing spondylitis. One entry per CDR3 protein, called by TCRdb with MiXCR from the 5' RACE reads. The table records about 190,000 distinct CDR3 sequences, 10% to 15% of them present only once. The sequenced sample was blood, either unsorted or a sorted T cell fraction (not recorded which). The origin of the receptors is a female donor with ankylosing spondylitis or in good health (not recorded which).

This clonotype was found many times. The CDR3 region has the DNA TGCAGTGCCATCGCCCAGGGGGAAGTCTATGGCTACACCTTC. As protein: CSAIAQGEVYGYTF. The chain employs TRBV20-1 and TRBJ1-2; 7 positions agree with TRBD1. This CDR3 has 14 amino acids. J lost 4 bases, V lost 6 bases, and 11 bases had no gene match. The germline V gene has CDR1 DFQATT and CDR2 SNEGSKA (reference sequence).

This chain joins TRBV15 and TRBJ1-5; the D is unclear. Germline CDR1 and CDR2: LNHNV and YYDKDF (reference sequence). Trimming stripped 5 bases from V and 9 bases from J, with 23 bases between. The CDR3 sequence is 16 residues long. CDR3 bases: TGTGCCACCAGCTGTAAAAAGGCCAGGAGGCTGAGGCCCCAGCATTTT. It is translated as CATSCKKARRLRPQHF.

J is TRBJ2-4 and V is TRBV3-1; 8 bases align to TRBD2. Germline CDR1 is LGHDT and CDR2 is YNNKEL (reference sequence). V was clipped by 4 bases and J by 1 base; unmatched bases: 9. CDR3 size: 17 residues. The CDR3 DNA follows: TGTGCCAGCAGCCCCCTCGGGAGGGCAGGCGCCAAAAACATTCAGTACTTC. Protein product: CASSPLGRAGAKNIQYF.

This clonotype was recorded many times. The rearrangement joins TRBV9 to TRBJ2-2, with TRBD1 identical over 7 bases. The CDR3 covers 16 residues. The V and J ends lost 2 bases and 4 bases, in that order; junction bases with no gene match: 8. Germline-derived CDR1 and CDR2 are SGDLS and YYNGEE. The CDR3 here is CASSVRDSESTGELFF. CDR3 bases: TGTGCCAGCAGCGTCCGGGACAGCGAGAGCACCGGGGAGCTGTTTTTT.

This clonotype was observed a few times. The rearrangement uses TRBV6-5 and TRBJ1-5; possibly TRBD1 for D (5 bases). The germline CDR1 and CDR2 sequences are MNHEY and SVGAGI. V dropped 2 bases and J dropped 0 bases, with 8 bases sitting between them. The CDR3 extends over 15 amino acids. The CDR3 here is CASSYTGDSNQPQHF. In DNA, the CDR3 is TGTGCCAGCAGTTACACAGGAGATAGCAATCAGCCCCAGCATTTT.

This clonotype was counted many times. The chain employs TRBV9 and TRBJ1-1; no definite D call. V dropped 2 bases and J dropped 1 base, with 12 bases sitting between them. CDR1 is SGDLS, CDR2 YYNGEE, per germline. This CDR3 spans 15 amino acids. CDR3 amino acids: CASSVGNLWNTEAFF. CDR3 nucleotides: TGTGCCAGCAGCGTGGGAAACCTCTGGAACACTGAAGCTTTCTTT.

This clonotype was picked up many times. The rearrangement links TRBV20-1 to TRBJ1-5, with D possibly being TRBD1 (5 bases). In germline, CDR1 is DFQATT, CDR2 SNEGSKA (reference sequence). V dropped 4 bases and J dropped 3 bases, with 13 bases sitting between them. The CDR3 has 14 residues. This CDR3 is CSAMLPGPNQPQHF. The CDR3 region has the DNA TGCAGTGCTATGCTACCGGGACCCAATCAGCCCCAGCATTTT.

This clonotype was recorded at least ten times. The chain carries TRBV7-8 and TRBJ2-7; 8 bases match TRBD1. CDR3 length: 12 amino acids. From germline, CDR1 is SGHVS and CDR2 FQNEAQ. J lost 6 bases, V lost 5 bases, and 3 bases had no gene match. CDR3 residues: CASSTTGVEQYF. In DNA, the CDR3 is TGTGCCAGCAGCACGACAGGGGTCGAGCAGTACTTC.

This clonotype showed up many times. The chain employs TRBV12-3 or TRBV12-4 and TRBJ1-2; the D is unclear. This CDR3 region has 15 residues. V lost 0 bases to trimming and J lost 5 bases, with 13 bases between them. The CDR3 DNA follows: TGTGCCAGCAGTTTAGCGGGGAGTTTAATTTATGGCTACACCTTC. It codes for CASSLAGSLIYGYTF.

Only a few counts were recorded for this clonotype. The CDR3 DNA is TGTGCCAGCGGACAGGGGGATAGCCCTGGCTACACCTTC. This encodes CASGQGDSPGYTF. V usage is TRBV7-2 and J usage is TRBJ1-2, with 10 bases lining up with TRBD1. The CDR3 is 13 amino acids. The V segment lost 8 bases and the J segment 7 bases; nucleotides outside the gene matches: 7. Germline loops: CDR1 SGHTA, CDR2 FQGNSA.

This clonotype has more than one count but fewer than ten. CDR3 protein: CASSPPTGKFGYTF. In DNA form, the CDR3 reads TGTGCCAGCTCACCACCGACAGGGAAATTTGGCTACACCTTC. The J gene is TRBJ1-2, the V gene TRBV18, with TRBD1 identical over 7 bases. With V trimmed by 0 bases and J by 7 bases, 5 bases remained unmatched. Germline CDR1 and CDR2: KGHSH and LQKENI. CDR3 size: 14 residues. The full variable domain, in which reference TRBV18 and TRBJ1-2 provide the parts outside the CDR3, is NAGVMQNPRHLVRRRGQEARLRCSPMKGHSHVYWYRQLPEEGLKFMVYLQKENIIDESGMPKERFSAEFPKEGPSILRIQQVVRGDSAAYFCASSPPTGKFGYTFGSGTRLTVV.

This chain uses TRBV7-2 with TRBJ1-3, with D unclear. V dropped 5 bases and J dropped 7 bases, with 15 bases sitting between them. The CDR3 totals 14 residues. Germline V lookup: CDR1 SGHTA, CDR2 FQGNSA. The CDR3 bases are TGTGCCAGCAGCGGGCAGATCGGCTCGAACACCATATATTTT. It is translated as CASSGQIGSNTIYF.

This clonotype came up many times. The chain carries TRBV20-1 and TRBJ2-7; TRBD1 aligns across 7 bases. The V gene's germline CDR1 is DFQATT and CDR2 SNEGSKA (reference sequence). This CDR3 contains 15 residues. Trimming took 0 bases from V and 2 from J; bases not matched to a gene: 7. The CDR3 loop is CSARDDPGTAYEQYF. CDR3 coding DNA: TGCAGTGCTAGAGATGATCCCGGGACAGCCTACGAGCAGTACTTC.

This clonotype was counted at least ten times. The chain links TRBV7-2 to TRBJ1-2; TRBD1 aligns across 10 bases. This CDR3 has 12 residues. CDR1 SGHTA and CDR2 FQGNSA come from the germline V gene. Trimming at V came to 5 bases and at J to 8 bases, leaving 2 bases not matched to a gene. CDR3 sequence: CASSGDRGGYTF. CDR3 nucleotide sequence: TGTGCCAGCAGCGGGGACAGGGGAGGCTACACCTTC.

As for this clonotype: This may be a read error: a much more frequent sequence differs by one nucleotide. The chain is built from TRBV15 and TRBJ1-1; D is uncertain. The CDR3 consists of 13 residues. V was pared by 1 base and J by 5 bases, with 8 bases between. Germline V gene data show CDR1 as LNHNV and CDR2 as YYDKDF (reference sequence). The CDR3 sequence is CATSRVQRTEAFF. The CDR3 region has the DNA TGTGCCACCAGCAGAGTTCAGAGGACTGAAGCTTTCTTT.

This chain connects TRBV7-8 to TRBJ1-2; D remains ambiguous. The CDR3 contains 14 residues. V dropped 1 base and J dropped 2 bases, with 8 bases sitting between them. CDR1 SGHVS and CDR2 FQNEAQ come from the germline V gene. CDR3: CASSLDSRNYGYTF. DNA for the CDR3: TGTGCCAGCAGCTTAGACTCCCGGAACTATGGCTACACCTTC.

The sample holds many counts of this clonotype. In DNA, the CDR3 is TGCAGTGCTATGTTGCAAATGAACACTGAAGCTTTCTTT. Its translation is CSAMLQMNTEAFF. The V and J genes are TRBV20-1 and TRBJ1-1; no firm D call. The CDR3 totals 13 residues. Deletions cut 4 bases from V and 0 bases from J, with 9 bases between. From germline, CDR1 is DFQATT and CDR2 SNEGSKA (reference sequence).

This clonotype was seen more than once but under ten times. The chain couples TRBV20-1 to TRBJ1-1; no clear D gene. This CDR3 comprises 13 residues. The V and J ends lost 5 bases and 3 bases respectively, with 13 bases between them. Germline CDR1 reads DFQATT; CDR2 reads SNEGSKA (reference sequence). The CDR3 DNA reads as TGCAGTGCTCCCTCCCACCAGGACACTGAAGCTTTCTTT. Encoded protein: CSAPSHQDTEAFF.